This note documents a single T cell receptor beta chain sequence. The antigen is undetermined. Primers for the PCR totalled 60 Vbeta and 13 Jbeta. The data were produced by immunoSEQ multiplex PCR, yet TCRdb's version contains in-frame clones alone and is incomplete. Of 120,000 to 150,000 clones in the sample, over 70% were seen once. This CDR3 spans 16 amino acids. Between the trimmed V and J ends, which lost 1 base and 0 bases, there was a span of 12 bases. Germline V gene data show CDR1 as MGHRA and CDR2 as YSYEKL. This sample was taken from a study of cytomegalovirus exposure and HLA in healthy donors. Study-wide findings and caveats: Clonal expansion was found to be greater in HLA-associated TCR beta chains than in equally common others in a later analysis.

Sequenced input: PBMCs. V is TRBV4-1 and J is TRBJ1-2; unclear D gene. The clonotype originates from a man between 18 and 29 years old in good health and CMV-seronegative. The CDR3 DNA reads TGCGCCAGCAGCCAAGGTTTTAGCAGAGCTAACTATGGCTACACCTTC. Amino acids: CASSQGFSRANYGYTF.